The source of this TCR beta chain is a study of blood T cell repertoires in COVID-19. How the authors handled the data: Amplification from reference gene primers served as the basis for estimated nucleated cell counts. Repertoires were generated with immunoSEQ multiplex PCR, while TCRdb's copy carries only in-frame clones and drops some. V and J calls and clone size come straight from that table; D and trimming were deduced from the DNA. The repertoire holds over 120,000 clones, around 80% seen once, with around 1.8% in the top ten. CDR3 length: 16 amino acids. Germline CDR1 and CDR2: MGHRA and YSYEKL. V gave up 1 base and J gave up 0 bases; unmatched junction bases: 3.

This TCR derives from a woman aged 55-69 years with acute or convalescent COVID-19. The chain uses TRBV4-1 and TRBJ2-1; 7 bases map to TRBD2. Sequencing used peripheral blood. CDR3 sequence: CASSQGGSSSYNEQFF. In nucleotides, the CDR3 is TGCGCCAGCAGCCAAGGCGGGAGTAGCTCCTACAATGAGCAGTTCTTC.